The 21 T cell receptor beta chains below come from one sample, sequenced in a study of chemoradiotherapy in HPV16-positive cancers. The assay was immunoSEQ multiplex PCR, and TCRdb's table has in-frame clones only and misses some. The sample shows 65,000 to 80,000 clones, roughly 90% of them seen only once. Sequences were derived from blood, sampled from a patient who underwent chemoradiotherapy. The origin of the receptors is a human donor with HPV-associated anogenital cancer.

The chain couples TRBV12-5 to TRBJ1-2, with TRBD1 identical over 7 bases. The CDR3 runs to 17 residues. Looked up from germline, CDR1 is LGHNT and CDR2 is FRNRAP. The ends lost 0 bases at V and 0 bases at J; junction bases unmatched: 7. The CDR3, as DNA: TGTGCTAGTGGTTTGGTAATTGGGACAGCCACTAACTATGGCTACACCTTC. The encoded protein is CASGLVIGTATNYGYTF.

The chain carries TRBV6-1 and TRBJ1-3, with D unclear. CDR3 length: 16 residues. V was shortened by 2 bases and J by 0 bases, with 11 bases between the two germline ends. The germline V gene encodes CDR1 MNHNS and CDR2 SASEGT. CDR3 coding DNA: TGTGCCAGCAGTGAACATGGAGCCCGCTCTGGAAACACCATATATTTT. It yields the protein CASSEHGARSGNTIYF.

The J gene is TRBJ1-1, the V gene TRBV19, with TRBD1 identical over 9 bases. Trimming took 6 bases from V and 1 from J; bases not matched to a gene: 3. The CDR3 loop spans 14 amino acids. Looked up from germline, CDR1 is LNHDA and CDR2 is SQIVND (reference sequence). The CDR3: CASRDRGRNTEAFF. CDR3 DNA: TGTGCCAGTAGGGACAGGGGTCGGAACACTGAAGCTTTCTTT.

V gene TRBV13 combines with J gene TRBJ2-5; D is uncertain. Trimming took off 6 bases at V and 1 base at J, with 9 bases between the two ends. The V gene's germline CDR1 is PRHDT and CDR2 FYEKMQ (reference sequence). The CDR3 has 13 amino acids. The CDR3 coding sequence is TGTGCCAGCAGATCCGACCCCCAAGAGACCCAGTACTTC. Amino acids: CASRSDPQETQYF.

The chain couples TRBV4-1 to TRBJ2-7, with TRBD2 as a possible D gene (6 bases). The germline V gene has CDR1 MGHRA and CDR2 YSYEKL. With 4 bases removed from V and 4 bases from J, the gap between germline ends came to 17 bases. The CDR3 has 15 amino acids. CDR3 in amino acids: CASSPAGTQNYEQYF. The CDR3 coding sequence is TGCGCCAGCAGCCCCGCCGGGACTCAAAATTACGAGCAGTACTTC.

The chain combines TRBV18 with TRBJ2-7; perhaps TRBD2 as D (7 bases). Germline loops: CDR1 KGHSH, CDR2 LQKENI. This CDR3 is built from 14 residues. V dropped 6 bases and J dropped 6 bases, with 18 bases sitting between them. The CDR3 reads CASSGGGPAVEQYF. The DNA of the CDR3 is TGTGCCAGCTCGGGAGGGGGACCAGCGGTCGAGCAGTACTTC.

V gene TRBV29-1 combines with J gene TRBJ2-3, with 8 bases aligning to TRBD1. V lost 6 bases, J lost 2 bases, and 1 base stayed unmatched. Germline CDR1 reads SQVTM; CDR2 reads ANQGSEA. This CDR3 comprises 12 residues. CDR3 residues: CSVDRDTDTQYF. CDR3 DNA: TGCAGCGTGGACAGGGACACAGATACGCAGTATTTT.

This clone occurred a few times. This rearrangement joins TRBV9 to TRBJ2-1, with D perhaps assigned TRBD1 or TRBD2 (6 bases each). V gave up 5 bases and J gave up 8 bases, with 11 bases separating them. Germline-derived CDR1 and CDR2 are SGDLS and YYNGEE. This CDR3 is 12 amino acids long. CDR3 loop: CASRGRGHEQFF. CDR3 in DNA: TGTGCCAGCAGGGGACGGGGGCATGAGCAGTTCTTC. The full variable domain, completed using reference TRBV9 and TRBJ2-1, is DSGVTQTPKHLITATGQRVTLRCSPRSGDLSVYWYQQSLDQGLQFLIQYYNGEERAKGNILERFSAQQFPDLHSELNLSSLELGDSALYFCASRGRGHEQFFGPGTRLTVL.

This clone was counted a single time. The chain combines TRBV28 with TRBJ1-2; D is ambiguous. In germline, CDR1 is MDHEN, CDR2 SYDVKM. Trimming took 6 bases from V and 4 from J, leaving 12 bases between them. The CDR3 is 13 residues long. The CDR3 sequence: CASSSPAVYGYTF. The CDR3 DNA is TGTGCCAGCAGCAGCCCGGCAGTCTATGGCTACACCTTC.

This chain joins TRBV6-1 and TRBJ1-3; no firm D call. The CDR3 contains 13 residues. Trimming stripped 7 bases from V and 4 bases from J, with 11 bases between. Germline V gives CDR1 MNHNS, CDR2 SASEGT. CDR3 protein: CASTVTPGNTIYF. CDR3 in DNA: TGTGCCAGCACCGTGACCCCGGGAAACACCATATATTTT.

J is TRBJ2-3 and V is TRBV7-9; TRBD1 might be the D (5 bases). CDR3 length: 12 amino acids. CDR1 and CDR2 (germline): SEHNR, FQNEAQ (reference sequence). Trimming took off 1 base at V and 9 bases at J, with 8 bases between the two ends. CDR3 sequence (DNA): TGTGCCAGCAGCTTAGATCCAGGGACGCAGTATTTT. Translating it yields CASSLDPGTQYF. Full variable domain (rest looked up from reference TRBV7-9 and TRBJ2-3): DTGVSQNPRHKITKRGQNVTFRCDPISEHNRLYWYRQTLGQGPEFLTYFQNEAQLEKSRLLSDRFSAERPKGSFSTLEIQRTEQGDSAMYLCASSLDPGTQYFGPGTRLTVL.

The chain has TRBV7-9 and TRBJ2-3; 11 bases fit TRBD2. Losses at the gene ends were 3 bases for V and 4 bases for J; bases not matched to a gene: 6. CDR1 is SEHNR and CDR2 is FQNEAQ in the germline V gene (reference sequence). This CDR3 has 16 amino acids. The CDR3 spells CASSFQLAGVSDTQYF. The CDR3 bases are TGTGCCAGCAGCTTCCAACTAGCGGGAGTCTCAGATACGCAGTATTTT.

This chain connects TRBV11-1 to TRBJ2-3, with D hard to call. V was shortened by 1 base and J by 2 bases, with 7 bases between the two germline ends. CDR3 length equals 14 residues. Germline assignment: CDR1 SGHAT and CDR2 FQDESV (reference sequence). The CDR3 region has the DNA TGTGCCAGCAGCTTAGGACCAAACACAGATACGCAGTATTTT. Encoded protein: CASSLGPNTDTQYF.

This chain joins TRBV28 and TRBJ2-4; 8 bases are shared with TRBD1. CDR3 length: 16 residues. Unmatched junction bases numbered 10, after V lost 1 base and J lost 8 bases. The germline V gene encodes CDR1 MDHEN and CDR2 SYDVKM. The CDR3 loop reads CASSLFQGARGDIQYF. The CDR3 DNA is TGTGCCAGCAGTTTATTTCAGGGGGCGCGGGGCGACATTCAGTACTTC.

This rearrangement joins TRBV28 to TRBJ2-1, with TRBD2 matching 8 bases. Losses at the gene ends were 2 bases for V and 7 bases for J; bases not matched to a gene: 4. Germline V CDR1 and CDR2: MDHEN, SYDVKM. The CDR3 is 14 amino acids. CDR3 sequence: CASSLTGTRNEQFF. The CDR3 DNA is TGTGCCAGCAGTTTAACCGGGACTAGGAATGAGCAGTTCTTC. The complete variable domain, with remaining parts taken from reference TRBV28 and TRBJ2-1, reads DVKVTQSSRYLVKRTGEKVFLECVQDMDHENMFWYRQDPGLGLRLIYFSYDVKMKEKGDIPEGYSVSREKKERFSLILESASTNQTSMYLCASSLTGTRNEQFFGPGTRLTVL.

The chain uses TRBV7-9 and TRBJ2-7; 15 bases line up with TRBD2. This CDR3 is 19 amino acids long. Losses at the gene ends were 5 bases for V and 4 bases for J; bases not matched to a gene: 15. Germline CDR1 SEHNR, CDR2 FQNEAQ (reference sequence). The CDR3 nucleotides are TGTGCCAGCAGCCTCCGGACTAGCGGGGGGGTGAGCGGGCCATACGAGCAGTACTTC. Translation gives CASSLRTSGGVSGPYEQYF.

The rearrangement uses TRBV28 and TRBJ2-1; the match to TRBD2 covers 7 bases. J was trimmed by 8 bases and V by 6 bases; bases with no gene match: 19. The CDR3 runs 17 residues. The V gene's germline CDR1 is MDHEN and CDR2 SYDVKM. CDR3: CASSLGAGEIGTDEQFF. In DNA form, the CDR3 reads TGTGCCAGCAGCCTCGGGGCGGGAGAAATTGGAACGGATGAGCAGTTCTTC.

V is TRBV27 and J is TRBJ1-2; 10 nucleotides line up with TRBD1. The germline CDR1 and CDR2 sequences are MNHEY and SMNVEV (reference sequence). After removal of 6 bases from V and 8 bases from J, the junction contained 15 bases not matched to a gene. This CDR3 comprises 16 residues. In nucleotides, the CDR3 is TGTGCCAGCAGCTTCGGGACAGGGGCTCCTATGGAGGGCTACACCTTC. Residues: CASSFGTGAPMEGYTF.

This chain uses TRBV2 with TRBJ2-7; 9 nucleotides agree with TRBD1. The CDR3 runs to 12 residues. The V gene's germline CDR1 is SNHLY and CDR2 FYNNEI. Trimming took 9 bases from V and 6 from J; bases not matched to a gene: 6. The CDR3 region is CARLDRGGEQYF. The DNA of the CDR3 is TGTGCCAGGCTGGACAGGGGTGGCGAGCAGTACTTC.

This clone was observed a handful of times. This chain uses TRBV10-1 with TRBJ2-2; D uncertain. The ends were cut back, 4 bases at V and 6 bases at J, with 6 bases in the middle. The CDR3 consists of 12 residues. Germline V gene lookup returns CDR1 WNHNN and CDR2 SYGVQD (reference sequence). CDR3 in DNA: TGCGCCAGCAGTGCTCTGCCCGGGGAGCTGTTTTTT. Translating gives CASSALPGELFF.

This rearrangement joins TRBV6-1 to TRBJ2-7; D gene unclear. CDR1 and CDR2 from the germline V gene are MNHNS and SASEGT. V gave up 3 bases and J gave up 2 bases, with 5 bases separating them. CDR3 length equals 12 residues. The CDR3 region is CASSDRPYEQYF. CDR3 nucleotides: TGTGCCAGCAGTGATAGACCCTACGAGCAGTACTTC.